These T cell receptor beta chains were read from a single sample in a study of T cells in localized non-small cell lung cancer. Sequencing used immunoSEQ multiplex PCR; TCRdb keeps in-frame clones, though not all of them. The sample contains fewer than 25,000 clones, about 92% of which appear only once. Sequenced material: peripheral blood, taken before any cancer treatment. The receptors shown here come from a man aged 40 to 75 with stage III squamous cell lung carcinoma. The CDR3 runs from the conserved cysteine through the conserved F or W. A D gene is named only where the DNA matches it firmly. Part of the rows lack a size; the others show once, few, many or a class for expanded clones.

clone size,J gene,V gene,D gene,CDR3 protein,CDR3 DNA
-,TRBJ2-5,TRBV7-2,-,CASSFQGWYQETQYF,TGTGCCAGCAGCTTTCAGGGTTGGTATCAGGAGACCCAGTACTTC
-,TRBJ2-1,TRBV5-1,-,CASSLEWTAAYNEQFF,TGCGCCAGCAGCTTGGAATGGACGGCGGCCTACAATGAGCAGTTCTTC
-,TRBJ2-5,TRBV5-1,TRBD2,CASSFGPTSGSETQYF,TGCGCCAGCAGCTTCGGGCCTACTAGCGGGAGTGAGACCCAGTACTTC
-,TRBJ1-1,TRBV4-2,TRBD1,CASSQGTGVNTEAFF,TGTGCCAGCAGCCAAGGGACAGGGGTGAACACTGAAGCTTTCTTT
-,TRBJ2-2,TRBV15,-,CATSRAGDTGELFF,TGTGCCACCAGCAGAGCCGGGGACACCGGGGAGCTGTTTTTT
-,TRBJ2-7,TRBV18,-,CASSPTDAYEQYF,TGTGCCAGCTCACCGACAGACGCCTACGAGCAGTACTTC
-,TRBJ2-7,TRBV4-3,TRBD2,CASSQGEGRYEQYF,TGCGCCAGCAGCCAAGGGGAGGGCCGATACGAGCAGTACTTC
-,TRBJ1-5,TRBV18,-,CASSPLAGANQPQHF,TGTGCCAGCTCACCACTTGCGGGGGCCAATCAGCCCCAGCATTTT
-,TRBJ1-1,TRBV18,-,CATHSQMNTEAFF,TGTGCCACCCACTCGCAGATGAACACTGAAGCTTTCTTT
-,TRBJ1-5,TRBV19,-,CASYQGMNQPQHF,TGTGCCAGTTATCAGGGAATGAATCAGCCCCAGCATTTT
-,TRBJ1-1,TRBV5-1,-,CASSDLQGPTTEAFF,TGCGCCAGCAGCGATCTACAGGGCCCGACCACTGAAGCTTTCTTT
-,TRBJ2-2,TRBV15,-,CATSREGWVGELFF,TGTGCCACCAGCAGAGAGGGGTGGGTCGGGGAGCTGTTTTTT
-,TRBJ1-1,TRBV7-2,-,CASSINYRVRNTEAFF,TGTGCCAGCAGCATTAACTACAGGGTCAGGAACACTGAAGCTTTCTTT
-,TRBJ1-2,TRBV4-3,TRBD1,CASSPWTGRDGYTF,TGCGCCAGCAGCCCGTGGACAGGTCGGGATGGCTACACCTTC
-,TRBJ2-1,TRBV19,TRBD2,CASSISGSGRVYNEQFF,TGTGCCAGTAGTATTAGCGGTAGCGGGAGGGTATACAATGAGCAGTTCTTC
-,TRBJ2-2,TRBV5-4,-,CASSLQNTGELFF,TGTGCCAGCAGCCTACAGAACACCGGGGAGCTGTTTTTT
-,TRBJ1-1,TRBV2,TRBD1,CASSEEGATEAFF,TGTGCCAGCAGTGAAGAGGGGGCCACTGAAGCTTTCTTT
-,TRBJ2-1,TRBV7-9,TRBD2,CASSISGGSYNEQFF,TGTGCCAGCAGCATTAGCGGGGGCTCCTACAATGAGCAGTTCTTC
-,TRBJ1-3,TRBV2,TRBD1,CASSVLTGAGNTIYF,TGTGCCAGCAGTGTCCTAACAGGGGCTGGAAACACCATATATTTT
-,TRBJ1-4,TRBV20-1,-,CSASAEKLFF,TGCAGTGCCTCAGCTGAAAAACTGTTTTTT
few,TRBJ1-6,TRBV19,TRBD1,CASSEQGFNSPLHF,TGTGCCAGTAGCGAACAGGGGTTTAATTCACCCCTCCACTTT
-,TRBJ1-2,TRBV19,-,CASRDINYGYTF,TGTGCCAGCCGGGACATTAACTATGGCTACACCTTC
-,TRBJ1-6,TRBV9,-,CASSGSGSSYNSPLHF,TGTGCCAGCAGCGGATCAGGGAGCTCCTATAATTCACCCCTCCACTTT
-,TRBJ2-7,TRBV7-2,TRBD2,CASSPLAGIYEQYF,TGTGCCAGCAGCCCACTAGCGGGGATCTACGAGCAGTACTTC
-,TRBJ1-1,TRBV28,-,CASTPGGMGNTEAFF,TGTGCCAGCACCCCTGGGGGGATGGGGAACACTGAAGCTTTCTTT
-,TRBJ1-2,TRBV2,TRBD1,CASSSDRGYYGYTF,TGTGCCAGCAGTTCGGACAGGGGGTACTATGGCTACACCTTC
-,TRBJ1-3,TRBV19,-,CASSTQGSSHMPGNTIYF,TGTGCCAGTAGTACGCAGGGATCGTCCCACATGCCTGGAAACACCATATATTTT
-,TRBJ2-2,TRBV11-2,TRBD2,CASSLNRGGPLELFF,TGTGCCAGCAGCTTAAACCGGGGGGGCCCGCTGGAGCTGTTTTTT
-,TRBJ1-1,TRBV7-9,TRBD1,CASSPRQGEAFF,TGTGCCAGCAGCCCGAGACAGGGGGAAGCTTTCTTT
-,TRBJ1-5,TRBV30,-,CAWSVRQGPAGNQPQHF,TGTGCCTGGAGTGTACGGCAGGGACCCGCAGGGAATCAGCCCCAGCATTTT
once,TRBJ2-4,TRBV7-2,TRBD1,CASSFSDRVAKNIQYF,TGTGCCAGCAGCTTTTCGGACAGGGTAGCCAAAAACATTCAGTACTTC
-,TRBJ2-5,TRBV5-4,-,CASSLGSGKTQYF,TGTGCCAGCAGCTTGGGCAGCGGAAAGACCCAGTACTTC
-,TRBJ2-7,TRBV9,TRBD2,CASSAPHGLAGEDEQYF,TGTGCCAGCAGCGCCCCTCACGGGCTAGCGGGAGAGGACGAGCAGTACTTC
-,TRBJ2-3,TRBV7-2,-,CASSPVSTDTQYF,TGTGCCAGCAGCCCCGTGAGCACAGATACGCAGTATTTT
once,TRBJ2-7,TRBV13,-,CASSLDRGYEQYF,TGTGCCAGCAGCTTAGATAGGGGCTACGAGCAGTACTTC
once,TRBJ1-1,TRBV18,-,CASSPQQGVTEAFF,TGTGCCAGCTCCCCCCAGCAGGGAGTCACTGAAGCTTTCTTT
-,TRBJ2-3,TRBV15,-,CATSGRDGDTQYF,TGTGCCACCAGCGGCCGCGATGGAGATACGCAGTATTTT
-,TRBJ1-3,TRBV18,TRBD1,CASSPGQGRSGNTIYF,TGTGCCAGCTCACCGGGACAGGGACGCTCAGGAAACACCATATATTTT
-,TRBJ1-1,TRBV5-5,TRBD1,CASSTGTGANTEAFF,TGTGCCAGCAGCACGGGGACAGGGGCAAACACTGAAGCTTTCTTT
-,TRBJ2-5,TRBV28,TRBD2,CASSLSAGADETQYF,TGTGCCAGCAGTTTATCAGCGGGGGCGGATGAGACCCAGTACTTC
-,TRBJ2-5,TRBV30,TRBD2,CAIVAGVGETQYF,TGTGCCATAGTAGCGGGAGTGGGAGAGACCCAGTACTTC
-,TRBJ1-5,TRBV4-2,TRBD1,CASSQEDRVKPQHF,TGTGCCAGCAGCCAAGAGGACAGGGTGAAGCCCCAGCATTTT
-,TRBJ1-1,TRBV10-2,-,CASSEARGTEAFF,TGCGCCAGCAGTGAGGCAAGGGGGACTGAAGCTTTCTTT
-,TRBJ2-2,TRBV5-6,-,CASSLAGELFF,TGTGCCAGCAGCTTGGCCGGGGAGCTGTTTTTT
-,TRBJ2-7,TRBV5-6,TRBD1,CASSVGQTYEQYF,TGTGCCAGCAGCGTGGGACAGACCTACGAGCAGTACTTC
-,TRBJ2-1,TRBV30,-,CAWSGGGVYNEQFF,TGTGCCTGGAGTGGTGGCGGAGTATACAATGAGCAGTTCTTC
-,TRBJ2-2,TRBV7-9,-,CASSLSGTAVTGELFF,TGTGCCAGCAGCCTCTCCGGGACCGCGGTCACCGGGGAGCTGTTTTTT
few,TRBJ1-4,TRBV29-1,-,CSARLGATNEKLFF,TGCAGCGCACGATTGGGGGCAACTAATGAAAAACTGTTTTTT
-,TRBJ1-1,TRBV5-4,-,CASSPWTVTNTEAFF,TGTGCCAGCAGCCCATGGACAGTGACTAACACTGAAGCTTTCTTT
-,TRBJ2-3,TRBV18,-,CASSPQPPGLSDTQYF,TGTGCCAGCTCACCCCAGCCCCCGGGACTCTCGGATACGCAGTATTTT
-,TRBJ2-7,TRBV19,-,CASSRQASSYEQYF,TGTGCCAGTAGTCGGCAGGCTAGCTCCTACGAGCAGTACTTC
-,TRBJ2-7,TRBV6-1,TRBD1,CASSDTGGPYEQYF,TGTGCCAGCAGTGATACAGGGGGCCCCTACGAGCAGTACTTC
-,TRBJ1-5,TRBV18,-,CASTQGANQPQHF,TGTGCCAGCACGCAGGGTGCCAATCAGCCCCAGCATTTT
-,TRBJ1-1,TRBV18,-,CASSPSGAGVNTEAFF,TGTGCCAGCTCTCCTAGTGGAGCAGGGGTGAACACTGAAGCTTTCTTT
-,TRBJ2-5,TRBV4-3,TRBD2,CASSQERGGQETQYF,TGCGCCAGCAGCCAAGAGCGGGGGGGCCAAGAGACCCAGTACTTC
-,TRBJ2-7,TRBV18,TRBD1,CASSPRTGASGEQYF,TGTGCCAGCTCACCACGGACAGGTGCATCGGGGGAGCAGTACTTC
once,TRBJ1-4,TRBV7-9,TRBD1,CASSPGQWEKLFF,TGTGCCAGCAGCCCGGGACAGTGGGAAAAACTGTTTTTT
few,TRBJ2-3,TRBV4-3,-,CASSQDWDDTDTQYF,TGCGCCAGCAGCCAAGATTGGGACGACACAGATACGCAGTATTTT
-,TRBJ1-1,TRBV7-3,-,CASSQSPPLVSGNTEAFF,TGTGCCAGCAGTCAAAGCCCCCCCCTTGTCTCGGGGAACACTGAAGCTTTCTTT